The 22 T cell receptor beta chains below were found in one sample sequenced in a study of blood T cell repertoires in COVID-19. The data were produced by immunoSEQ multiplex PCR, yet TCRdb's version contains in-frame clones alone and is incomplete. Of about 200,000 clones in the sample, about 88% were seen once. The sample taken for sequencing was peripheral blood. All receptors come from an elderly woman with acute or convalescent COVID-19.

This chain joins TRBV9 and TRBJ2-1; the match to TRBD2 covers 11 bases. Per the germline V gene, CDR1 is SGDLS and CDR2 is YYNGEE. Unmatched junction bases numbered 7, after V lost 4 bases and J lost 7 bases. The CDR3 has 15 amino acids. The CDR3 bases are TGTGCCAGCAGCTATCTAGCGGGAGGTGAGAATGAGCAGTTCTTC. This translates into CASSYLAGGENEQFF.

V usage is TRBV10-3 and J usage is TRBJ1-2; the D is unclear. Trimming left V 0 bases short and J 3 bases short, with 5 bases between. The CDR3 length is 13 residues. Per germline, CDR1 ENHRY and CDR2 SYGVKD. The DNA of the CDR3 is TGTGCCATCAGTGAGTCCTGGCACTATGGCTACACCTTC. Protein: CAISESWHYGYTF.

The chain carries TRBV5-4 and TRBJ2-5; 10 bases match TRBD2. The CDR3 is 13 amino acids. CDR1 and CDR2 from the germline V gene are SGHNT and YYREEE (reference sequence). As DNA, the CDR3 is TGTGGAGCGGGAGGGCCGGGGCAAGAGACCCAGTACTTC. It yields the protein CGAGGPGQETQYF.

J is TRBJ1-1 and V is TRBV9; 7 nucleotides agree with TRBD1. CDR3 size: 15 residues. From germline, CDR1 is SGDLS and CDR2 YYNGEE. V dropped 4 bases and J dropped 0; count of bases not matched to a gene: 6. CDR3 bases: TGTGCCAGCAGCCGCCAGACAGGGCTGAACACTGAAGCTTTCTTT. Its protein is CASSRQTGLNTEAFF.

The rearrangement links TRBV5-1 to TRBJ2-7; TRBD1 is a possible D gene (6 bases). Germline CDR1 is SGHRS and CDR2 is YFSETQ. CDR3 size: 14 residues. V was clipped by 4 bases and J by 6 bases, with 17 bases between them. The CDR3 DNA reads TGCGCCAGCAGCCCGATCAAGGGGGATTCCGAGCAGTACTTC. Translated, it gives CASSPIKGDSEQYF.

The chain's CDR3 is CASSPRTARGNGGYTF. Here the CDR3 DNA reads TGTGCCAGCAGTCCGCGGACAGCCAGGGGAAATGGAGGCTACACCTTC. The genes are TRBV6-6 and TRBJ1-2; TRBD1 is a possible D gene (6 bases). CDR1 and CDR2 (germline): MNHNY, SVGAGI (reference sequence). V lost 5 bases, J lost 8 bases, and 24 bases lay in between. This CDR3 is built from 16 residues.

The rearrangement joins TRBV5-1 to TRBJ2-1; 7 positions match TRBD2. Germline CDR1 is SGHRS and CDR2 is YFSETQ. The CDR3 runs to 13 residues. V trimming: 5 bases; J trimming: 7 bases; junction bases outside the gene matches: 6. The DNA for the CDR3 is TGCGCCAGCAGGCTGACTAGCCGGAATGAGCAGTTCTTC. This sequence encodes CASRLTSRNEQFF.

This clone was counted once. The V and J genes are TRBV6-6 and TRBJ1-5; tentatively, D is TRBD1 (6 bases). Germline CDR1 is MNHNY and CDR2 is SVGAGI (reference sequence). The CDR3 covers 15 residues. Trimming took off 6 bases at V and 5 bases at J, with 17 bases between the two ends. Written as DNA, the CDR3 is TGTGCCAGCAGGGACAGAACCGAGGGATATCAGCCCCAGCATTTT. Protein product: CASRDRTEGYQPQHF.

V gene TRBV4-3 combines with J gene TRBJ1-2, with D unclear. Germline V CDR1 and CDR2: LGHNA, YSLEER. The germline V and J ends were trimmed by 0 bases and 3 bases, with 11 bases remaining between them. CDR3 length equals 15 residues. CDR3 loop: CASSQDLVGYYGYTF. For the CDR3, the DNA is TGCGCCAGCAGCCAAGATCTCGTGGGCTACTATGGCTACACCTTC.

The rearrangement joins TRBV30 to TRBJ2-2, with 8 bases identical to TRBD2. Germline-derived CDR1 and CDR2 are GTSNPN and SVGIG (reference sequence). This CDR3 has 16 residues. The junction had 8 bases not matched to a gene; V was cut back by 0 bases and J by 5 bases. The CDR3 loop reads CAWSVRAGALTGELFF. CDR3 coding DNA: TGTGCCTGGAGTGTACGAGCGGGAGCGTTAACCGGGGAGCTGTTTTTT.

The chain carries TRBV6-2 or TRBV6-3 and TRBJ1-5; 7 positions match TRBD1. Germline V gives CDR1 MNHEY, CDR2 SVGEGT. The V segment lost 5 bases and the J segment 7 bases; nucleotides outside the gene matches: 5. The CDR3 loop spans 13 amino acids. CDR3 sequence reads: CASSQGGIQPQHF. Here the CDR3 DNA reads TGTGCCAGCAGTCAGGGGGGAATACAGCCCCAGCATTTT.

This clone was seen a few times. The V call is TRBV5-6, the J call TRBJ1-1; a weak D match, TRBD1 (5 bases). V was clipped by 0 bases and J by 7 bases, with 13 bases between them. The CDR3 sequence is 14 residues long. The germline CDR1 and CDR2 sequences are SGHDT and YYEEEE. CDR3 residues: CASSLGYPQVEAFF. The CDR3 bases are TGTGCCAGCAGCTTGGGGTACCCACAGGTTGAAGCTTTCTTT.

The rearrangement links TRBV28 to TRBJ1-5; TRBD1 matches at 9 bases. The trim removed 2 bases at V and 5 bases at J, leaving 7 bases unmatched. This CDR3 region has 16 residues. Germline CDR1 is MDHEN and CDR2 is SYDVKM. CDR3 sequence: CASSLPGTGIHQPQHF. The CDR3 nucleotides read TGTGCCAGCAGTTTACCCGGGACAGGGATCCATCAGCCCCAGCATTTT. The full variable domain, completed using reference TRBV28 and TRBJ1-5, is DVKVTQSSRYLVKRTGEKVFLECVQDMDHENMFWYRQDPGLGLRLIYFSYDVKMKEKGDIPEGYSVSREKKERFSLILESASTNQTSMYLCASSLPGTGIHQPQHFGDGTRLSIL.

The CDR3 nucleotides are TGTGCCAGCTCAGCTACAGTTGTGAACACTGAAGCTTTCTTT. Translated: CASSATVVNTEAFF. This sequence joins TRBV18 and TRBJ1-1; D not certain. The CDR3 is made up of 14 amino acids. Trimming pared 5 bases from V and 0 bases from J, leaving 10 bases between. Looked up from germline, CDR1 is KGHSH and CDR2 is LQKENI.

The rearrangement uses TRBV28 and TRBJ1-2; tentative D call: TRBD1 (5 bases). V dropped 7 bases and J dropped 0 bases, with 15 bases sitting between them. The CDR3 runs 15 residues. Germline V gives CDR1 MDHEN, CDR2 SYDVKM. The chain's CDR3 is CASIASWGANYGYTF. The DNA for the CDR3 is TGTGCCAGCATCGCCAGCTGGGGGGCTAACTATGGCTACACCTTC.

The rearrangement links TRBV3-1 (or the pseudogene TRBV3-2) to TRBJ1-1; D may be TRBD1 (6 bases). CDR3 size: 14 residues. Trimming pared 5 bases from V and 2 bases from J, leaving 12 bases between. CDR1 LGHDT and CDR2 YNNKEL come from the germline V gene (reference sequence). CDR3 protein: CASSWDTSNTEAFF. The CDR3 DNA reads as TGTGCCAGCAGCTGGGACACTTCTAACACTGAAGCTTTCTTT.

DNA of the CDR3: TGTGCCAGTACCCCGACAGGGACGTCCAATGAGCAGTTCTTC. Its translation: CASTPTGTSNEQFF. The genes are TRBV19 and TRBJ2-1; 7 bases fit TRBD1. Germline CDR1 LNHDA, CDR2 SQIVND (reference sequence). V lost 7 bases to trimming and J lost 6 bases; unmatched junction nucleotides: 9. This CDR3 is 14 amino acids long.

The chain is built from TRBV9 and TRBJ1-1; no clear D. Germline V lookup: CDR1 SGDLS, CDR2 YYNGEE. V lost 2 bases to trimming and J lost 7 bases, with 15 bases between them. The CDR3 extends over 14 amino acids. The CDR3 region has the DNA TGTGCCAGCAGCGTTGGCCCGGTGGGAGATGAAGCTTTCTTT. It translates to CASSVGPVGDEAFF.

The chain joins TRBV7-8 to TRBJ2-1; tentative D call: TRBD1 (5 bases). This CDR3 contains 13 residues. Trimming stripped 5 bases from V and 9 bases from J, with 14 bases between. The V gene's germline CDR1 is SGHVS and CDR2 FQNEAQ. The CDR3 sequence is CASSTILGAEQFF. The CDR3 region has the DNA TGTGCCAGCAGCACGATCCTTGGGGCTGAGCAGTTCTTC.

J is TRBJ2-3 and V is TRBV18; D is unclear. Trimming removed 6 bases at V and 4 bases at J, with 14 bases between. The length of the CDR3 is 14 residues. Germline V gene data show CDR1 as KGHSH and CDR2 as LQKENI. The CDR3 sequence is CASSPSVTADTQYF. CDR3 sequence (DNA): TGTGCCAGCTCCCCTTCGGTAACCGCAGATACGCAGTATTTT.

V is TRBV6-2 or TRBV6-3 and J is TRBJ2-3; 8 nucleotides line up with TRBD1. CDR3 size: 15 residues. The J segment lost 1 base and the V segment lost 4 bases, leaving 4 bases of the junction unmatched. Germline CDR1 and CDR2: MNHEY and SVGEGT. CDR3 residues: CASSSGGAGTDTQYF. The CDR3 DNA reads TGTGCCAGCAGTTCAGGGGGCGCGGGCACAGATACGCAGTATTTT.

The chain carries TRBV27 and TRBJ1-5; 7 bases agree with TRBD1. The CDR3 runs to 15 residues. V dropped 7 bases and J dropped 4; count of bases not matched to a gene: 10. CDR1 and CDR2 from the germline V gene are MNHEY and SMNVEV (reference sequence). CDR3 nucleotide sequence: TGTGCCAGCACCACAAAGGGGGCGCGGAATCAGCCCCAGCATTTT. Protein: CASTTKGARNQPQHF.